These T cell receptor beta chains were read from a single sample in a study of blood T cells in healthy people across ages. TCRdb reanalysed the 5' RACE reads using MiXCR and keeps one entry per CDR3 protein. The sample consists of hundreds of thousands of distinct CDR3 sequences, roughly three fifths of them appearing once. Input material: blood. These receptors originate from a man between 40 and 49 years old in good health. Each CDR3 is given with its conserved first and last residue. The order of the fields is V gene, J gene, D gene, clone size, CDR3 protein, CDR3 DNA. The D gene is left open where the match is weak. Clone size is given for some rows only: seen once, a few or many times, or a class if the clone is expanded.

v_gene: TRBV7-3
j_gene: TRBJ1-6
d_gene: NA
abundance: once
CDR3aa: CASSLADSSYNSPLHF
CDR3nt: TGTGCCAGCAGCCTTGCGGATAGCTCCTATAATTCACCCCTCCACTTT

v_gene: TRBV7-2
j_gene: TRBJ1-2
d_gene: NA
abundance: many
CDR3aa: CASSLRGANYGYTF
CDR3nt: TGTGCCAGCAGCCTTAGGGGGGCTAACTATGGCTACACCTTC

v_gene: TRBV6-1
j_gene: TRBJ2-5
d_gene: TRBD1
abundance: NA
CDR3aa: CASSGTPGTGGSQETQYF
CDR3nt: TGTGCCAGCAGTGGAACCCCGGGGACAGGAGGGAGTCAGGAGACCCAGTACTTC

v_gene: TRBV20-1
j_gene: TRBJ1-2
d_gene: TRBD1
abundance: few
CDR3aa: CSASTPDRGSGYTF
CDR3nt: TGCAGTGCTTCTACTCCGGACAGGGGTTCGGGCTACACCTTC

v_gene: TRBV5-1
j_gene: TRBJ2-7
d_gene: NA
abundance: NA
CDR3aa: CASNLGYRDQSSYEQYF
CDR3nt: TGCGCCAGCAACTTGGGGTACAGGGATCAAAGCTCCTACGAGCAGTACTTC

v_gene: TRBV12-3/TRBV12-4
j_gene: TRBJ1-5
d_gene: TRBD1
abundance: once
CDR3aa: CASSFSAGGGIQPQHF
CDR3nt: TGTGCCAGCAGTTTCTCGGCAGGGGGAGGAATACAGCCCCAGCATTTT

v_gene: TRBV7-3
j_gene: TRBJ2-3
d_gene: TRBD1
abundance: once
CDR3aa: CASSLTAQGAPPDTQYF
CDR3nt: TGTGCCAGCAGCTTAACGGCACAGGGGGCTCCCCCGGATACGCAGTATTTT

v_gene: TRBV12-3/TRBV12-4
j_gene: TRBJ1-2
d_gene: NA
abundance: NA
CDR3aa: CASSLTENYGYTF
CDR3nt: TGTGCCAGCAGCCTCACAGAGAACTATGGCTACACCTTC

v_gene: TRBV3-1
j_gene: TRBJ2-1
d_gene: TRBD1
abundance: NA
CDR3aa: CASSIGTGTPSEQFF
CDR3nt: TGTGCCAGCAGCATCGGGACAGGGACGCCGAGTGAGCAGTTCTTC

v_gene: TRBV15
j_gene: TRBJ2-1
d_gene: TRBD1
abundance: NA
CDR3aa: CATRAGTGSLYEQFF
CDR3nt: TGTGCCACCAGAGCGGGGACAGGGTCCCTCTATGAGCAGTTCTTC

v_gene: TRBV27
j_gene: TRBJ1-6
d_gene: NA
abundance: NA
CDR3aa: CASSPTWGYNSPLHF
CDR3nt: TGTGCCAGCAGTCCCACATGGGGCTATAATTCACCCCTCCACTTT

v_gene: TRBV27
j_gene: TRBJ2-6
d_gene: NA
abundance: NA
CDR3aa: CASSWETGANVLTF
CDR3nt: TGTGCCAGCAGTTGGGAAACCGGGGCCAACGTCCTGACTTTC

v_gene: TRBV6-2/TRBV6-3
j_gene: TRBJ2-7
d_gene: NA
abundance: NA
CDR3aa: CASSRRLPRGNSYEQYF
CDR3nt: TGTGCCAGCAGTCGTCGCCTCCCCAGAGGGAATTCCTACGAGCAGTACTTC

v_gene: TRBV29-1
j_gene: TRBJ2-4
d_gene: TRBD1
abundance: NA
CDR3aa: CSVVDREGPKNIQYF
CDR3nt: TGCAGCGTTGTAGACAGGGAAGGTCCCAAAAACATTCAGTACTTC

v_gene: TRBV7-9
j_gene: TRBJ2-7
d_gene: NA
abundance: few
CDR3aa: CASGAGSPYEQYF
CDR3nt: TGTGCCAGCGGGGCGGGGAGTCCCTACGAGCAGTACTTC

v_gene: TRBV12-5
j_gene: TRBJ2-7
d_gene: NA
abundance: few
CDR3aa: CASGSWMRETAQNYEQYF
CDR3nt: TGTGCTAGTGGTTCATGGATGAGGGAGACTGCGCAGAACTACGAGCAGTACTTC

v_gene: TRBV28
j_gene: TRBJ2-5
d_gene: TRBD2
abundance: once
CDR3aa: CASRPRLAGVETQYF
CDR3nt: TGTGCCAGCAGGCCCAGACTAGCGGGAGTCGAGACCCAGTACTTC

v_gene: TRBV6-2/TRBV6-3
j_gene: TRBJ2-7
d_gene: TRBD1
abundance: few
CDR3aa: CASRSRQGTPYEQYF
CDR3nt: TGTGCCAGCAGATCCCGACAGGGGACCCCCTACGAGCAGTACTTC

v_gene: TRBV12-5
j_gene: TRBJ2-7
d_gene: NA
abundance: NA
CDR3aa: CASGLEAGYEQYF
CDR3nt: TGTGCTAGTGGTTTGGAGGCCGGTTACGAGCAGTACTTC

v_gene: TRBV12-3/TRBV12-4
j_gene: TRBJ2-1
d_gene: NA
abundance: NA
CDR3aa: CASSSLTMWGNEQFF
CDR3nt: TGTGCCAGCAGTTCCCTTACCATGTGGGGGAATGAGCAGTTCTTC

v_gene: TRBV20-1
j_gene: TRBJ2-1
d_gene: TRBD2
abundance: NA
CDR3aa: CSAPPTSGNYNEQFF
CDR3nt: TGCAGTGCTCCACCTACTAGCGGGAACTACAATGAGCAGTTCTTC

v_gene: TRBV6-5
j_gene: TRBJ2-1
d_gene: TRBD2
abundance: NA
CDR3aa: CASSSVAGAEYREQFF
CDR3nt: TGTGCCAGCAGTTCCGTAGCGGGAGCGGAGTACAGGGAGCAGTTCTTC

v_gene: TRBV9
j_gene: TRBJ2-3
d_gene: TRBD2
abundance: NA
CDR3aa: CASSVFTSGGISTDTQYF
CDR3nt: TGTGCCAGCAGCGTTTTCACTAGCGGGGGGATTAGCACAGATACGCAGTATTTT

v_gene: TRBV27
j_gene: TRBJ2-1
d_gene: NA
abundance: few
CDR3aa: CASSLYAGFLSNEQFF
CDR3nt: TGTGCCAGCAGTTTATATGCAGGGTTCCTCAGCAATGAGCAGTTCTTC

v_gene: TRBV5-1
j_gene: TRBJ1-1
d_gene: NA
abundance: NA
CDR3aa: CASSLDMGLAFF
CDR3nt: TGCGCCAGCAGCTTGGACATGGGGTTGGCTTTCTTT

v_gene: TRBV21-1
j_gene: TRBJ1-2
d_gene: NA
abundance: NA
CDR3aa: CASSKFPRTGHGYGYTF
CDR3nt: TGTGCCAGCAGCAAATTCCCGCGGACAGGGCATGGCTATGGCTACACCTTC

v_gene: TRBV4-2
j_gene: TRBJ2-1
d_gene: TRBD2
abundance: NA
CDR3aa: CASSQDSSGTSGSSEQFF
CDR3nt: TGTGCCAGCAGCCAAGATAGCTCCGGGACTAGCGGGAGTAGTGAGCAGTTCTTC

v_gene: TRBV29-1
j_gene: TRBJ2-1
d_gene: NA
abundance: once
CDR3aa: CSGKRQAEQFF
CDR3nt: TGCAGCGGGAAGCGGCAAGCTGAGCAGTTCTTC

v_gene: TRBV12-3/TRBV12-4
j_gene: TRBJ2-5
d_gene: TRBD2
abundance: few
CDR3aa: CASAPTGLAGETQYF
CDR3nt: TGTGCCAGCGCTCCGACGGGACTAGCGGGAGAGACCCAGTACTTC

v_gene: TRBV6-6
j_gene: TRBJ2-7
d_gene: TRBD2
abundance: NA
CDR3aa: CASSSLRLAASGQYF
CDR3nt: TGTGCCAGCAGCTCTTTGAGGCTAGCGGCATCGGGGCAGTACTTC